Reported below is one TCR beta chain. Its recognized antigen is unknown. Base qualities are not at hand, and no much larger clone is one base apart. Separate from the approximately 700-subject first cohort, the validation cohort of over 90 subjects was the group to which the donors belonged. The CDR3 has 11 amino acids, counting the end cysteine and phenylalanine. Only CDR3 DNA is held: 33 bases, read in frame from base 1. CDR1 and CDR2, looked up from the germline V gene, are SQVTM and ANQGSEA. V is shortened by 6 bases, J by 3 bases, and the region joining them spans 9 bases. The entry originates in a study of cytomegalovirus exposure and HLA in healthy donors (dated by TCRdb to between 2016 and 2019). Regarding the complete study: According to a later analysis, the roughly 120 validation repertoires were produced on the same platform as the roughly 700 repertoires of the first cohort. The study was designed to test whether signatures of past pathogen exposure could be identified by cataloging public T cell receptors. Besides the first cohort of approximately 670 subjects, a separate validation cohort made up of over a hundred different subjects was used. The study combined high-throughput TCR immunosequencing, statistical association of individual TCRs with disease status, and machine learning to predict cytomegalovirus infection status. Overall results and qualifications from the work: Across donors, most TCR sequences were observed very rarely, whereas some public TCRs were present in many individuals. The authors suggested that the approach could potentially be generalized to other disease states and immunological phenotypes. A later analysis had no HLA typing for the validation cohort, so co-occurrence there was scored across all 130 or so repertoires. A few of the identified cytomegalovirus-associated TCR beta chains were confirmed in vitro to be specific for cytomegalovirus antigens. The study listed 170 or so TCR beta chains as associated with cytomegalovirus. In both the original and validation cohorts, the classifier was reported to diagnose cytomegalovirus status with high specificity and sensitivity. Of the cluster scores, around 95% were above 0 in a later analysis, which found that TCRs clustered in the first cohort also tended to co-occur in the roughly 130 validation repertoires.

Library preparation was by the immunoSEQ multiplex PCR assay. In the authors' own workflow: A statistical classification framework was built to diagnose cytomegalovirus status from the catalog of TCR beta chain sequences. TCRdb provides this immuneACCESS table in a form limited to in-frame rearrangements. Some clones are lacking; in checked studies, under half of them reflect an unresolved V gene, and why the rest are absent is not known. V and J calls and clone size are copied from that table; D and trimming were computed from the DNA. Across this sample there are some 290,000 clones, with 88% seen only once. Over 0.9% of the sample lies in the top ten.

The specimen sequenced was PBMCs. The rearranged chain carries TRBV29-1 and TRBJ2-7; a tentative D call is TRBD2 (5 bases match). The TCR originated in a young man in good health and CMV-seronegative. The encoded CDR3 is CSVMSGYEQYF. The base sequence is TGCAGCGTCATGAGCGGCTACGAGCAGTACTTC.